The rows below give T cell receptor beta chains drawn from one sample of a study of T cells in Graves' hyperthyroidism and ophthalmopathy. TCRdb recomputed calls from the multiplex PCR reads with MiXCR, one row per CDR3 protein. The table records around 300,000 distinct CDR3 sequences, roughly 13% of them present only once. The sequenced material came from blood. The receptors stem from a woman between 40 and 55 years old with Graves' hyperthyroidism. The CDR3 runs from the conserved cysteine through the conserved F or W. The D gene is left open where the match is weak. Some rows mark clone size as missing; the rest say once, few, many or name a class of expanded clone.

NA,TRBV6-1,NA,TRBJ1-6,CASSILEWGISPLHF
TRBD1,TRBV2,many,TRBJ1-2,CATTPGQSVEGYTF
TRBD2,TRBV11-2,many,TRBJ2-1,CASSSRTSGRRNEQFF
NA,TRBV5-1,many,TRBJ1-1,CASSLGGVGTEAFF
TRBD1,TRBV20-1,many,TRBJ1-5,CSARESTGSAQPQHF
TRBD2,TRBV7-2,once,TRBJ2-7,CASSPSAGTSGEQYF
TRBD2,TRBV7-6,few,TRBJ2-2,CASSRGLAGVSGELFF
TRBD1,TRBV27,many,TRBJ2-7,CASSLSPGQGTYEQYF
TRBD1,TRBV24-1,few,TRBJ2-3,CATSDLSGGATDTQYF
NA,TRBV12-3/TRBV12-4,many,TRBJ1-1,CASTRANTEAFF
TRBD1,TRBV18,NA,TRBJ2-7,CASSPHTGGDEQYF
NA,TRBV15,NA,TRBJ1-4,CATSRAPGEKLFF
NA,TRBV11-3,NA,TRBJ2-1,CASSRLIGTSSGNNEQFF
NA,TRBV5-5,NA,TRBJ2-2,CASSRDSHTGELFF
NA,TRBV11-3,many,TRBJ2-7,CASSLSFGRDTTEQYF
TRBD1,TRBV20-1,many,TRBJ2-7,CSAFSDRGDYEQYF
NA,TRBV5-5,few,TRBJ2-5,CASSLEGGEKTQYF
NA,TRBV18,many,TRBJ2-1,CASSFSGDSYNEQFF
NA,TRBV7-2,NA,TRBJ2-1,CASSTGQSYNEQFF
NA,TRBV7-3,many,TRBJ2-1,CASSSSFYNEQFF
NA,TRBV6-4,many,TRBJ1-5,CASSDCLTWSNQPQHF
NA,TRBV30,NA,TRBJ1-2,CAWSVPRTKLGITF